The clone carrying this T cell receptor beta chain has more than one count but fewer than ten. Method: immunoSEQ multiplex PCR; TCRdb's copy keeps in-frame clones and lacks some. The repertoire holds 75,000 to 95,000 clones, roughly 70% seen once, with 20% to 25% in the top ten. From germline, CDR1 is SGHNT and CDR2 YYREEE (reference sequence). The CDR3 runs 16 residues. J lost 1 base, V lost 4 bases, and 4 bases had no gene match. This entry belongs to a study of blood T cell repertoires in COVID-19. The TCR sequence derives from a woman in her fifties or sixties in a cohort sampled during active or convalescent COVID-19. This chain connects TRBV5-4 to TRBJ2-2; 10 bases align to TRBD2. Sequencing input: peripheral blood. The CDR3 region is CASSRGLAVNTGELFF. CDR3 sequence (DNA): TGTGCCAGCAGCAGAGGACTAGCGGTGAACACCGGGGAGCTGTTTTTT.